The next 23 T cell receptor beta chains were all read from a single sample in a study of immune heterogeneity within non-small cell lung tumors. Bulk tumor genomic DNA was the template, and each sample received around 650 ng. Each primary tumor yielded several biopsies, collected far apart from one another at surgery. With untreated, newly diagnosed non-small cell lung cancer, the patients went on to undergo curative surgery. A first 10-cycle multiplex round used 32 V-gene and 13 J-gene primers on TCR beta CDR3. Using its own MiXCR run on the multiplex PCR reads, TCRdb lists one record per CDR3 protein. Of 8,500 to 13,000 distinct CDR3 sequences listed, almost 30% are singletons. The sequenced sample was lung tumor tissue. The receptors here all came from a woman aged 60-70 years with non-small cell lung cancer.

In its sample, this clonotype ranks as medium-sized (0.01 to 0.1%). The J gene is TRBJ2-3, the V gene TRBV7-2, with TRBD2 matching 8 bases. Germline loops: CDR1 SGHTA, CDR2 FQGNSA. Germline trimming cut 0 bases from V and 3 bases from J; bases unmatched to any gene: 2. The CDR3 length is 15 residues. The CDR3 DNA follows: TGTGCCAGCAGCTTAGCTAGCGGGAAGACAGATACGCAGTATTTT. It codes for CASSLASGKTDTQYF.

At least ten counts were recorded for this clonotype. V gene TRBV5-1 combines with J gene TRBJ1-1, with 12 bases aligning to TRBD1. V shed 2 bases and J 0 bases; nucleotides not matched to a gene: 5. The germline V gene encodes CDR1 SGHRS and CDR2 YFSETQ. The CDR3 has 17 amino acids. CDR3 loop: CASSFGTGGGLNTEAFF. The CDR3 DNA reads TGCGCCAGCAGCTTCGGGACAGGGGGCGGGCTGAACACTGAAGCTTTCTTT.

This clonotype is medium-sized (0.01 to 0.1%) in the sample. The chain carries TRBV6-1 and TRBJ1-2; no clear D gene. The CDR3 extends over 12 amino acids. Trimming took off 1 base at V and 7 bases at J, with 7 bases between the two ends. CDR1 and CDR2 from the germline V gene are MNHNS and SASEGT. The CDR3 sequence is CASSEEARGYTF. The CDR3 nucleotides are TGTGCCAGCAGTGAAGAGGCGCGTGGCTACACCTTC.

This clonotype was seen repeatedly, ten times or more. The chain joins TRBV20-1 to TRBJ2-5; D is unclear. The CDR3 is 11 residues long. The germline V and J ends were trimmed by 3 bases and 5 bases, with 7 bases remaining between them. Germline CDR1 is DFQATT and CDR2 is SNEGSKA (reference sequence). CDR3 in DNA: TGCAGTGCTAGTGAATCGGAGACCCAGTACTTC. As protein: CSASESETQYF.

This clonotype is classed as medium-sized. The chain carries TRBV30 and TRBJ1-1; D is undetermined. CDR3 size: 13 residues. V shed 3 bases and J shed 4 bases, with 12 bases lying between them. The germline V gene encodes CDR1 GTSNPN and CDR2 SVGIG (reference sequence). The CDR3 protein is CAWREGFGTEAFF. The CDR3 region has the DNA TGTGCCTGGAGGGAGGGTTTCGGCACTGAAGCTTTCTTT.

Turning to this clonotype: This may arise from a read error, as a much more abundant clone is one base away. This chain links TRBV28 with TRBJ2-2; D uncertain. The CDR3 is 14 amino acids. Trimming left V 8 bases short and J 0 bases short, with 10 bases between. From germline, CDR1 is MDHEN and CDR2 SYDVKM. This chain's CDR3 is CASGPWSNTGELFF. As DNA, the CDR3 is TGTGCCAGCGGCCCTTGGTCGAACACCGGGGAGCTGTTTTTT.

The chain links TRBV30 to TRBJ2-5; 9 positions match TRBD1. The CDR3 sequence is 16 residues long. The V gene's germline CDR1 is GTSNPN and CDR2 SVGIG (reference sequence). The V segment lost 4 bases and the J segment 3 bases; nucleotides outside the gene matches: 12. CDR3 nucleotide sequence: TGTGCCTGGACCCTCCCGTTCGGGGACAGGGAAGAGACCCAGTACTTC. This translates into CAWTLPFGDREETQYF.

This clonotype rates as medium-sized. The J gene is TRBJ2-7, the V gene TRBV18; 11 bases fit TRBD1. J lost 7 bases, V lost 3 bases, and 5 bases had no gene match. Germline V gene data show CDR1 as KGHSH and CDR2 as LQKENI. This CDR3 is built from 14 residues. The CDR3 DNA reads TGTGCCAGCTCACCCCTGGACAGGGGGCGGGAGCAGTACTTC. Its protein product is CASSPLDRGREQYF. The entire variable domain, with the rest obtained from reference TRBV18 and TRBJ2-7, is as follows: NAGVMQNPRHLVRRRGQEARLRCSPMKGHSHVYWYRQLPEEGLKFMVYLQKENIIDESGMPKERFSAEFPKEGPSILRIQQVVRGDSAAYFCASSPLDRGREQYFGPGTRLTVT.

This chain uses TRBV10-3 with TRBJ1-3; no clear D gene. CDR3 length: 15 residues. Germline loops: CDR1 ENHRY, CDR2 SYGVKD. The V gene lost 3 bases and the J gene lost 0 bases, with 9 bases spanning the gap. This CDR3 is CAISDKENSGNTIYF. As DNA, the CDR3 is TGTGCCATCAGTGATAAGGAAAACTCTGGAAACACCATATATTTT.

The chain recombines TRBV12-3 or TRBV12-4 with TRBJ2-1; D gene ambiguous. The CDR3 extends over 14 amino acids. Trimming left V 8 bases short and J 0 bases short, with 11 bases between. The CDR3 nucleotides read TGTGCCAGCGGTCCCGAGTACTCCTACAATGAGCAGTTCTTC. As protein: CASGPEYSYNEQFF.

This clonotype was observed many times. The V gene is TRBV7-2, the J gene TRBJ1-2; D may be TRBD1 (5 bases). The germline CDR1 and CDR2 sequences are SGHTA and FQGNSA. This CDR3 is built from 13 residues. The V end was cut by 1 base, the J end by 4 bases, with 7 bases between. The CDR3 region has the DNA TGTGCCAGCAGCTTAGTACAGGTCTATGGCTACACCTTC. Translated, it gives CASSLVQVYGYTF.

Many counts were recorded for this clonotype. In DNA, the CDR3 is TGTGCTAGTGGTTTGGTCTTGACAGGGCAAGGAAACAATGAGCAGTTCTTC. It is translated as CASGLVLTGQGNNEQFF. The V gene is TRBV12-5, the J gene TRBJ2-1, with TRBD1 matching over 7 bases. Germline values: CDR1 LGHNT, CDR2 FRNRAP. V shed 0 bases, J shed 5 bases, and the junction held 10 bases outside the gene matches. The CDR3 sequence is 17 residues long.

By proportion, this clonotype is medium-sized. This chain connects TRBV12-3 or TRBV12-4 to TRBJ2-7; a possible D gene is TRBD1 (5 bases). With 6 bases removed from V and 3 bases from J, the gap between germline ends came to 15 bases. This CDR3 has 14 residues. Here the CDR3 reads CASSDMGQNYEQYF. The CDR3 nucleotides read TGTGCCAGCAGCGACATGGGGCAGAACTACGAGCAGTACTTC.

V usage is TRBV11-3 and J usage is TRBJ2-5, with 7 positions matching TRBD2. CDR1 and CDR2 from the germline V gene are SGHNT and YENEEA. The trim removed 5 bases at V and 4 bases at J, leaving 7 bases unmatched. This CDR3 contains 14 residues. The CDR3 DNA follows: TGTGCCAGCAGCGACGGGACTACCAGAGAGACCCAGTACTTC. Translated, it gives CASSDGTTRETQYF.

This clonotype was detected many times. V gene TRBV5-1 combines with J gene TRBJ2-1; D gene uncertain. V was cut by 4 bases and J by 0 bases, with 11 bases left in between. The CDR3 contains 15 residues. The germline V gene has CDR1 SGHRS and CDR2 YFSETQ. The CDR3 region is CASSQDTSSYNEQFF. The CDR3 DNA reads as TGCGCCAGCAGCCAAGACACGAGCTCCTACAATGAGCAGTTCTTC.

This clonotype was recorded a few times. The chain carries TRBV9 and TRBJ2-3; possibly TRBD2 for D (5 bases). Trimming removed 0 bases from V and 4 bases from J, with 12 bases in between. There are 15 residues in the CDR3. Germline V lookup: CDR1 SGDLS, CDR2 YYNGEE. CDR3 protein: CASSVASGMSDTQYF. In nucleotides, the CDR3 is TGTGCCAGCAGCGTAGCGTCGGGAATGTCAGATACGCAGTATTTT.

The chain links TRBV30 to TRBJ2-7, with 11 bases aligning to TRBD1. Per the germline V gene, CDR1 is GTSNPN and CDR2 is SVGIG (reference sequence). Trimming took 7 bases from V and 4 from J; bases not matched to a gene: 12. The CDR3 length is 15 residues. The CDR3 coding sequence is TGTGCCTCCACGGTAGGGGACAGGGGGTTTTACGAGCAGTACTTC. Protein: CASTVGDRGFYEQYF.

Within the sample, this clonotype is medium-sized. This chain joins TRBV10-2 and TRBJ1-4, with 7 positions matching TRBD1. Germline assignment: CDR1 WSHSY and CDR2 SAAADI. The ends lost 0 bases at V and 1 base at J; junction bases unmatched: 5. The CDR3 is made up of 17 amino acids. The CDR3 here is CASSESTGWRTNEKLFF. The CDR3 bases are TGCGCCAGCAGTGAGTCGACAGGGTGGAGAACTAATGAAAAACTGTTTTTT.

By sample fraction, this clonotype is medium-sized. J is TRBJ2-6 and V is TRBV6-4; 11 nucleotides match TRBD1. Germline V gene data show CDR1 as MRHNA and CDR2 as SNTAGT. The ends lost 4 bases at V and 4 bases at J; junction bases unmatched: 6. The CDR3 consists of 17 residues. Here the CDR3 DNA reads TGTGCCAGCAGTGCGGGACAGGGGGACTCAGGGGCCAACGTCCTGACTTTC. Protein: CASSAGQGDSGANVLTF.

The gene calls are TRBV20-1 and TRBJ2-2; 7 bases map to TRBD2. V lost 5 bases, J lost 7 bases, and 7 bases stayed unmatched. Germline CDR1 is DFQATT and CDR2 is SNEGSKA (reference sequence). CDR3 length: 13 residues. The CDR3 sequence is CSAPSGIGGELFF. The DNA of the CDR3 is TGCAGTGCTCCCAGCGGGATAGGCGGGGAGCTGTTTTTT.

This clonotype was observed many times. V usage is TRBV27 and J usage is TRBJ2-1, with D perhaps TRBD1 (6 bases). The germline CDR1 and CDR2 sequences are MNHEY and SMNVEV (reference sequence). The CDR3 runs 16 residues. Between the trimmed V and J ends, which lost 6 bases and 4 bases, there was a span of 19 bases. DNA of the CDR3: TGTGCCAGCAGCCCCGGACAGCCGATGATTTACAATGAGCAGTTCTTC. This translates into CASSPGQPMIYNEQFF.

This clonotype appeared a single time. This rearrangement joins TRBV6-2 or TRBV6-3 to TRBJ1-5; 9 bases are a match to TRBD1. The germline V gene has CDR1 MNHEY and CDR2 SVGEGT. V shed 5 bases and J 2 bases; nucleotides not matched to a gene: 7. The CDR3 extends over 16 amino acids. DNA of the CDR3: TGTGCCAGCAGTGGGACACAGGGGGCGGGCAATCAGCCCCAGCATTTT. Translation: CASSGTQGAGNQPQHF.

As to this clonotype: A read error may explain this, as a much larger clone is one base away. The CDR3 protein is CSAGDRGNEHFF. The CDR3 nucleotides are TGCAGTGCTGGGGACAGGGGGAATGAGCATTTCTTC. The chain employs TRBV20-1 and TRBJ2-1; TRBD1 matches 11 bases. CDR1 is DFQATT, CDR2 SNEGSKA, per germline (reference sequence). This CDR3 comprises 12 residues.